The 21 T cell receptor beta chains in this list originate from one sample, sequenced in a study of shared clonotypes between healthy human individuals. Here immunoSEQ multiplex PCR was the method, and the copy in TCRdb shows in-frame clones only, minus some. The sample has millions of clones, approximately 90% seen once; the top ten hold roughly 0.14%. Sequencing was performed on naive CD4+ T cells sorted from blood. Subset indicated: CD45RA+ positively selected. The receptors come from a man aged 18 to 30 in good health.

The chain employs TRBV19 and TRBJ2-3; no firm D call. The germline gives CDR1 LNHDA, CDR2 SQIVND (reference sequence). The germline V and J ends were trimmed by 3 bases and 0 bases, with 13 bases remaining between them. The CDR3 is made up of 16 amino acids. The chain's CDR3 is CASSIFYLSSTDTQYF. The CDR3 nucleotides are TGTGCCAGTAGTATTTTCTATTTATCTAGCACAGATACGCAGTATTTT.

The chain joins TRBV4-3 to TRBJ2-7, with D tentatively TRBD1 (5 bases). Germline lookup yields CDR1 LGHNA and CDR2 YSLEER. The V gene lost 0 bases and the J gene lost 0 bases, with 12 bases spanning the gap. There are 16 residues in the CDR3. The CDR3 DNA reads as TGCGCCAGCAGCCAAGATACAGGCGGTAGCTCCTACGAGCAGTACTTC. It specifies CASSQDTGGSSYEQYF.

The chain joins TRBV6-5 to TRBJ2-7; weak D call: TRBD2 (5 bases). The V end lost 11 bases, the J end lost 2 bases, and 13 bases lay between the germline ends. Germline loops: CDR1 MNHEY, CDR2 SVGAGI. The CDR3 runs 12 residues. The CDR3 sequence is CAWWASPYEQYF. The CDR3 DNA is TGTGCCTGGTGGGCTAGCCCCTACGAGCAGTACTTC.

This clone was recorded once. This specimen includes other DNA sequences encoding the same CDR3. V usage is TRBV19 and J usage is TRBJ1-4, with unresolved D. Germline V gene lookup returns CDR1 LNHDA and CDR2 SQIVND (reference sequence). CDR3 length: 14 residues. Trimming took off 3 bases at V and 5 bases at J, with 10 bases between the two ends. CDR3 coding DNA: TGTGCCAGTAGTATGGGCCAAGGGAATGAAAAACTGTTTTTT. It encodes CASSMGQGNEKLFF.

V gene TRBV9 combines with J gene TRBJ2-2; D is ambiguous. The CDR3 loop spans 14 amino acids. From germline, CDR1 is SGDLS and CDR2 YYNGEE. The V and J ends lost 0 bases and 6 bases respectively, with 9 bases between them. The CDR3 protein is CASSVGRVPGELFF. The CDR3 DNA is TGTGCCAGCAGCGTAGGTCGGGTCCCCGGGGAGCTGTTTTTT.

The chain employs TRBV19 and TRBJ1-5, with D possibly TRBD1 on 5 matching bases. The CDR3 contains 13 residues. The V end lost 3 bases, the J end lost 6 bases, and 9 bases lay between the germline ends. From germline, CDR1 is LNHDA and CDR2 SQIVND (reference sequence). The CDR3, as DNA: TGTGCCAGTAGTATTTCGGGGGGTCAGCCCCAGCATTTT. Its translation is CASSISGGQPQHF.

The CDR3 DNA follows: TGTGCCATAGGGGGGCACGGAGGAGATACGCAGTATTTT. The encoded protein is CAIGGHGGDTQYF. The rearrangement links TRBV10-3 to TRBJ2-3; TRBD1 or TRBD2 may be the D gene (6 bases each). Per the germline V gene, CDR1 is ENHRY and CDR2 is SYGVKD. Trimming removed 9 bases from V and 5 bases from J, with 15 bases in between. The CDR3 covers 13 residues.

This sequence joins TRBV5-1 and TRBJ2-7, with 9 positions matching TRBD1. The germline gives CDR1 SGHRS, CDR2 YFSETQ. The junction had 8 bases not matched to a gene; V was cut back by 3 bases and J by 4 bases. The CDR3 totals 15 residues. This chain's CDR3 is CASSSHGTGKYEQYF. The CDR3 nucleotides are TGCGCCAGCAGCTCACACGGGACAGGGAAGTACGAGCAGTACTTC.

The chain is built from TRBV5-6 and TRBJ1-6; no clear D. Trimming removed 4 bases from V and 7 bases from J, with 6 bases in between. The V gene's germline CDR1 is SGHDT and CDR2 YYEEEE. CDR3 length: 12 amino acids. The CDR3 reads CASSVLNSPLHF. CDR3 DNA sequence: TGTGCCAGCAGCGTACTAAATTCACCCCTCCACTTT.

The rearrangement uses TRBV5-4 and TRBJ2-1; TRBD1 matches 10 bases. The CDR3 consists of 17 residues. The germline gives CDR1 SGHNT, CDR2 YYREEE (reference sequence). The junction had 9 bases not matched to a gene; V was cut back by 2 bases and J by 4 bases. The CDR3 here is CASSFRDRGTPYNEQFF. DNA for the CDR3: TGTGCCAGCAGCTTTCGGGACAGGGGAACACCATACAATGAGCAGTTCTTC.

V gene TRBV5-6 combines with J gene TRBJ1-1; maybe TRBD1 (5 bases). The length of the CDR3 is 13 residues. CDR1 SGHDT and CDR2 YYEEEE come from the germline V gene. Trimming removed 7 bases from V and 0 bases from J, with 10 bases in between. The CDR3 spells CASLGTMNTEAFF. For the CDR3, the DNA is TGTGCCAGCTTAGGGACCATGAACACTGAAGCTTTCTTT.

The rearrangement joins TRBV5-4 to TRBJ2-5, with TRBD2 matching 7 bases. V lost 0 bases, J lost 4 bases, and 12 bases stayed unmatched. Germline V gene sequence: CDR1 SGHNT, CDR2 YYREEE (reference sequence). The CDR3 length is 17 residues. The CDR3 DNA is TGTGCCAGCAGCTTGGGGGTGGCTAGCGGACTTGGAGAGACCCAGTACTTC. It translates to CASSLGVASGLGETQYF.

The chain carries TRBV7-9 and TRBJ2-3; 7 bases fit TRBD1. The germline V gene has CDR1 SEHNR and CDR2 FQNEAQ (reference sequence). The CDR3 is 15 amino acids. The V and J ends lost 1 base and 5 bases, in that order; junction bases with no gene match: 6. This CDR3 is CASSLVRTGQDTQYF. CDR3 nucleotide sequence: TGTGCCAGCAGCTTAGTGCGGACAGGCCAAGATACGCAGTATTTT.

In nucleotides, the CDR3 is TGTGCCAGCAGCTCCAAGACCCCTCTCTCGCAAGAGACCCAGTACTTC. It specifies CASSSKTPLSQETQYF. V is TRBV11-2 and J is TRBJ2-5; D not certain. The CDR3 covers 16 residues. Germline CDR1 SGHAT, CDR2 FQNNGV. V shed 4 bases and J shed 2 bases, with 17 bases lying between them.

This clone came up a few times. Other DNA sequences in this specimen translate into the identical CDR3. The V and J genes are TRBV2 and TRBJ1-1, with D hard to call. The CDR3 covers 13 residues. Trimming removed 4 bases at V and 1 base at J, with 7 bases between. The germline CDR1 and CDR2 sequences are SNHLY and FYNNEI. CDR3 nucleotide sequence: TGTGCCAGCAGTGTGGAGGGGAACACTGAAGCTTTCTTT. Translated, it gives CASSVEGNTEAFF.

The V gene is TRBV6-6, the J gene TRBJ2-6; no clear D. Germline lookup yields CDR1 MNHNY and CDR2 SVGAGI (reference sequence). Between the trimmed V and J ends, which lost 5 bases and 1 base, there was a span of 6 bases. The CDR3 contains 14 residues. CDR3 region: CASSDESGANVLTF. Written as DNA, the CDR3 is TGTGCCAGCAGTGACGAATCTGGGGCCAACGTCCTGACTTTC.

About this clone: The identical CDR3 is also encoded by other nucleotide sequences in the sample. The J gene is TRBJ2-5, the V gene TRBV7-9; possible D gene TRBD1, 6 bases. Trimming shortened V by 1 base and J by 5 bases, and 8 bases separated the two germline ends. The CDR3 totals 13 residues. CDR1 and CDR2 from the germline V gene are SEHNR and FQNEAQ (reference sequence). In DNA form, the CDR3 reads TGTGCCAGCAGCTTAGGGGGGCCGGAGACCCAGTACTTC. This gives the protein CASSLGGPETQYF.

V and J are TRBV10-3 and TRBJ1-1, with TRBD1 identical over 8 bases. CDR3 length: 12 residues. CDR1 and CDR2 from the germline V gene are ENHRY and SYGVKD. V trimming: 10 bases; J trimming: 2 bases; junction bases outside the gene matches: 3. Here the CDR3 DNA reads TGTGCCACCCAGGGGGCAAACACTGAAGCTTTCTTT. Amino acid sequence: CATQGANTEAFF.

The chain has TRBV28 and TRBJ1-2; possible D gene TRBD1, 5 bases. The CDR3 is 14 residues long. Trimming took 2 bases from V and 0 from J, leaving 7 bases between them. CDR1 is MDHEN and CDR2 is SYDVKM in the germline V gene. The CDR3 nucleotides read TGTGCCAGCAGTTTAAGGGGAGCTAACTATGGCTACACCTTC. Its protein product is CASSLRGANYGYTF.

This CDR3 reads CASSLAGTGDSRAFF. The CDR3 coding sequence is TGTGCCAGCAGCTTGGCCGGGACAGGGGACTCCCGAGCTTTCTTT. The chain joins TRBV7-2 to TRBJ1-1; 10 bases fit TRBD1. Germline V gene lookup returns CDR1 SGHTA and CDR2 FQGNSA. J lost 10 bases, V lost 3 bases, and 11 bases had no gene match. This CDR3 is built from 15 residues.

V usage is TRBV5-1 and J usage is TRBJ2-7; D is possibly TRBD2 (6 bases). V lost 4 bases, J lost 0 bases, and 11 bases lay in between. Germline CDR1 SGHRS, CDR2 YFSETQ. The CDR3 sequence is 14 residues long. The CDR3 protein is CASSQPGDSYEQYF. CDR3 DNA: TGCGCCAGCAGCCAACCGGGAGACTCCTACGAGCAGTACTTC.